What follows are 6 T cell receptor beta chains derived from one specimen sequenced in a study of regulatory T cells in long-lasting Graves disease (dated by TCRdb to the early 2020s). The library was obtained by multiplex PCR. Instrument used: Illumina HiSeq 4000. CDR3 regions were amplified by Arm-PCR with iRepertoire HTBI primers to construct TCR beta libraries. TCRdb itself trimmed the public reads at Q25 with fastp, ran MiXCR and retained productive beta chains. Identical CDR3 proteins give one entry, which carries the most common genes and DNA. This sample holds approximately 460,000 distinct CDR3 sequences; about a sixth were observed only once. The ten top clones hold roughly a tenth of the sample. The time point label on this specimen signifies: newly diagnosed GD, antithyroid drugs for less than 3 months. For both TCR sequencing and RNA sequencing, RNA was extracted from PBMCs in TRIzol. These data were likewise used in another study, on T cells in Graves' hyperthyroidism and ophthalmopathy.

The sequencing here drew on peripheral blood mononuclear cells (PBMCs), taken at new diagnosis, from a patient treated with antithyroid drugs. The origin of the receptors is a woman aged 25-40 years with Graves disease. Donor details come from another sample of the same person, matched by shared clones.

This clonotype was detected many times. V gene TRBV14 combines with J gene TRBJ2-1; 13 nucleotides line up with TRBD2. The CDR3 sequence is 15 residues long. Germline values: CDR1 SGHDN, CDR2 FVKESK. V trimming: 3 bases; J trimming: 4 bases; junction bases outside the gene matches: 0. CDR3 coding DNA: TGTGCCAGCAGCCAGGGACTAGCGGGATACAATGAGCAGTTCTTC. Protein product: CASSQGLAGYNEQFF.

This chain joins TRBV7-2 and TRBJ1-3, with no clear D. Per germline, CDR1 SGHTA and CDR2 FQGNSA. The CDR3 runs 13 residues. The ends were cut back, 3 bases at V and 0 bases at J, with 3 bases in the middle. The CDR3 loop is CASSFYSGNTIYF. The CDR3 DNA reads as TGTGCCAGCAGCTTTTACTCTGGAAACACCATATATTTT.

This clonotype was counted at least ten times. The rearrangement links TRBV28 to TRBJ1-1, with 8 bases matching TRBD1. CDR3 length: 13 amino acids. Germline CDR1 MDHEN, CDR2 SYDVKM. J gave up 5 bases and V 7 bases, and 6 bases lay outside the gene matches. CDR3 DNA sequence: TGTGCCAGCATCGGACAGGGAGTAACTGAAGCTTTCTTT. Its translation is CASIGQGVTEAFF.

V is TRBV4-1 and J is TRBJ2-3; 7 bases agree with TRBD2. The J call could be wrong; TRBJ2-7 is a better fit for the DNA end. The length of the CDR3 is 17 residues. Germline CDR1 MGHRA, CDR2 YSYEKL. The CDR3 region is CASSQVPAAGDTYEQYF. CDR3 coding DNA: TGCGCCAGCAGCCAAGTCCCCGCGGCGGGGGATACCTACGAGCAGTACTTC.

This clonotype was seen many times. The CDR3 nucleotides read TGCAGCGCACTCGCAGGTGGGAATGAGCAGTTCTTC. It encodes CSALAGGNEQFF. The genes are TRBV20-1 and TRBJ2-1; D is unclear. CDR1 is DFQATT, CDR2 SNEGSKA, per germline (reference sequence). The CDR3 length is 12 residues.

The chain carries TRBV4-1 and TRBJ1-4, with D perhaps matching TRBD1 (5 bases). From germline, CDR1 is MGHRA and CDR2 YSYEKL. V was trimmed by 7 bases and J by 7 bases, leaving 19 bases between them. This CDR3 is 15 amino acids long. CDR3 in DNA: TGCGCCAGCACGGGGACGGGGAGAAGAGGTGAAAAACTGTTTTTT. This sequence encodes CASTGTGRRGEKLFF.